The clone carrying this TCR beta chain turned up a few times. The sample is drawn from a study of T-cell reconstitution after alpha-beta-depleted transplantation in children. It was with unique molecular identifiers that the TCRbeta library was prepared. TCRdb re-called the PCR reads through MiXCR, storing one row per CDR3 protein. Among around 800,000 distinct CDR3 sequences listed, about 15% were seen once. Germline CDR1 reads SEHNR; CDR2 reads FQNEAQ (reference sequence). Deletions cut 5 bases from V and 3 bases from J, with 13 bases between. This CDR3 spans 14 amino acids. This sequence was found in a male patient aged 10 to 17 who had a stem cell transplant for acute lymphoblastic leukemia, so the T cells may come from the graft donor. The V gene is TRBV7-9, the J gene TRBJ1-2; no definite D call. The sample consisted of PBMCs, mostly from graft donor cells, taken 360 days after TCRalphabeta/CD19-depleted stem cell transplant. This CDR3 reads CASSPVEADYGYTF. The CDR3 DNA reads TGTGCCAGCAGCCCGGTTGAGGCAGACTATGGCTACACCTTC.